The text below deals with one T cell receptor (beta chain). The protocol was immunoSEQ multiplex PCR, while the TCRdb copy is restricted to in-frame clones and leaves out a portion. The data contain some 200,000 clones, around 82% of them seen just once; the ten biggest clones take up more than 10%. The data originate from a study of blood T cell repertoires in COVID-19. Study in general: Some COVID-19 samples were acute and others convalescent; all came from the United States, Italy and Spain. T cells, B-cell-depleted T cells, or PBMCs provided the cDNA or gDNA that served as material.

Germline loops: CDR1 SQVTM, CDR2 ANQGSEA. This CDR3 comprises 12 residues. Trimming at V came to 7 bases and at J to 2 bases, leaving 2 bases not matched to a gene. The rearrangement uses TRBV29-1 and TRBJ2-7, with 10 bases fitting TRBD1. Sequenced material: peripheral blood. This clonotype was sampled from a human donor in a cohort sampled during active COVID-19. The CDR3 nucleotides read TGCAGCGCAGGACAGGGGGCCTACGAGCAGTACTTC. Protein: CSAGQGAYEQYF.